A single sample is the source of the 10 T cell receptor beta chains below, sequenced in a study of control samples from healthy donors and cancer patients. Generated by immunoSEQ multiplex PCR, the TCRdb table keeps only in-frame clones and is missing some. The sample lists over 200,000 clones; roughly four fifths were seen once. The specimen sequenced was PBMCs. These TCRs come from a woman aged 55-70 years with lung cancer.

The genes are TRBV4-2 and TRBJ2-1; 11 bases fit TRBD2. The trim removed 3 bases at V and 9 bases at J, leaving 7 bases unmatched. The V gene's germline CDR1 is LGHNA and CDR2 YNFKEQ. The CDR3 covers 15 residues. Written as DNA, the CDR3 is TGTGCCAGCAGCCAGACTAGCGGGGTGACGGCTGAGCAGTTCTTC. Amino acids: CASSQTSGVTAEQFF.

J is TRBJ1-2 and V is TRBV6-5; a possible D gene is TRBD1 (6 bases). This CDR3 is built from 14 residues. Germline values: CDR1 MNHEY, CDR2 SVGAGI. Trimming took off 4 bases at V and 4 bases at J, with 13 bases between the two ends. The CDR3 loop reads CASSSQGLVYGYTF. The CDR3 DNA reads as TGTGCCAGCAGTTCTCAGGGGCTTGTCTATGGCTACACCTTC.

The rearrangement links TRBV7-9 to TRBJ1-4, with D perhaps TRBD1 (5 bases). CDR3 size: 15 residues. CDR1 SEHNR and CDR2 FQNEAQ come from the germline V gene (reference sequence). V was cut by 5 bases and J by 4 bases, with 14 bases left in between. CDR3 nucleotides: TGTGCCAGCAGCCGCCGGGACGGCTATAATGAAAAACTGTTTTTT. Translation gives CASSRRDGYNEKLFF. Complete variable domain (other parts from reference TRBV7-9 and TRBJ1-4): DTGVSQNPRHKITKRGQNVTFRCDPISEHNRLYWYRQTLGQGPEFLTYFQNEAQLEKSRLLSDRFSAERPKGSFSTLEIQRTEQGDSAMYLCASSRRDGYNEKLFFGSGTQLSVL.

The V and J genes are TRBV5-4 and TRBJ2-7; no clear D gene. Germline CDR1 and CDR2: SGHNT and YYREEE (reference sequence). V lost 3 bases to trimming and J lost 0 bases, with 13 bases between them. The CDR3 is 15 residues long. The CDR3 region is CASSSQKFSSYEQYF. In DNA, the CDR3 is TGTGCCAGCAGCTCACAGAAGTTCTCCTCCTACGAGCAGTACTTC. Combining the CDR3 with reference TRBV5-4 and TRBJ2-7 gives the whole variable domain ETGVTQSPTHLIKTRGQQVTLRCSSQSGHNTVSWYQQALGQGPQFIFQYYREEENGRGNFPPRFSGLQFPNYSSELNVNALELDDSALYLCASSSQKFSSYEQYFGPGTRLTVT.

This clone occurred once. The chain couples TRBV30 to TRBJ1-6; 8 positions agree with TRBD1. V was pared by 2 bases and J by 10 bases, with 7 bases of the junction left unmatched. The CDR3 has 14 amino acids. Per germline, CDR1 GTSNPN and CDR2 SVGIG (reference sequence). DNA of the CDR3: TGTGCCTGGAGTCCCGACAGGGGCGGGTCACCCCTCCACTTT. It is translated as CAWSPDRGGSPLHF.

The CDR3: CASRGTGPPYGYTF. CDR3 DNA: TGTGCCAGCAGGGGGACAGGGCCTCCCTATGGCTACACCTTC. This chain joins TRBV6-5 and TRBJ1-2; 9 bases are shared with TRBD1. The V and J ends lost 6 bases and 4 bases, in that order; junction bases with no gene match: 6. CDR1 and CDR2 (germline): MNHEY, SVGAGI. The CDR3 loop spans 14 amino acids.

The chain joins TRBV20-1 to TRBJ2-7; no reliable D call. The ends were cut back, 5 bases at V and 3 bases at J, with 8 bases in the middle. Germline CDR1 DFQATT, CDR2 SNEGSKA (reference sequence). This CDR3 spans 11 amino acids. The CDR3 DNA sequence: TGCAGTGCTGAATCTCACTACGAGCAGTACTTC. Translation gives CSAESHYEQYF.

This clone was counted between two and nine times. The CDR3 DNA follows: TGTGCCAGCAGCCGTACTAGCGGGAGGGCCAATGAGCAGTTCTTC. Translated, it gives CASSRTSGRANEQFF. The chain links TRBV7-9 to TRBJ2-1; 13 bases fit TRBD2. Per germline, CDR1 SEHNR and CDR2 FQNEAQ (reference sequence). There are 15 residues in the CDR3. V dropped 5 bases and J dropped 6; count of bases not matched to a gene: 4.

The chain combines TRBV24-1 with TRBJ2-3; either TRBD1 or TRBD2 may fit D (5 bases each). The germline V gene has CDR1 KGHDR and CDR2 SFDVKD. V was shortened by 3 bases and J by 2 bases, with 11 bases between the two germline ends. The CDR3 is made up of 15 amino acids. CDR3 region: CATSDTGALTDTQYF. The CDR3 DNA sequence: TGTGCCACCAGTGATACCGGGGCCCTCACAGATACGCAGTATTTT.

This chain links TRBV7-3 with TRBJ2-2; the D gene is possibly TRBD2 (6 bases). V lost 2 bases and J lost 6, with 16 bases in between. The CDR3 runs 16 residues. Per germline, CDR1 SGHTA and CDR2 FQGTGA. Here the CDR3 reads CASSLSTSRFAGELFF. The CDR3 DNA is TGTGCCAGCAGCTTATCTACTAGCAGGTTCGCCGGGGAGCTGTTTTTT.